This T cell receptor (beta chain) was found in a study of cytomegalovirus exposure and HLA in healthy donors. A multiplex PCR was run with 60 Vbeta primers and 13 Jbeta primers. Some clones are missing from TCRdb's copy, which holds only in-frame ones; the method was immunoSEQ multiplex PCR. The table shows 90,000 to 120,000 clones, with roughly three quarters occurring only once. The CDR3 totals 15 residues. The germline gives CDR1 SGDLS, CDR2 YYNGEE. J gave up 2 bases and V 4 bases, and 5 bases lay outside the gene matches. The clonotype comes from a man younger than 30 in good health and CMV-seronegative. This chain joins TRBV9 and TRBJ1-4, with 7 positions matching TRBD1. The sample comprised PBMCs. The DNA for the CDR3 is TGTGCCAGCAGCTTCACAGGGGTGACTAATGAAAAACTGTTTTTT. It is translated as CASSFTGVTNEKLFF.